This T cell receptor beta chain was recorded in a study of T cell repertoires in cytomegalovirus infection. TCRdb independently ran MiXCR on the reads; one entry per CDR3 protein. This sample has hundreds of thousands of distinct CDR3 sequences, with 25% to 30% found just once. Turning to this clonotype: Its antigen is as yet unknown.

Source: cultured PBMCs, taken from culture after CMV antigen stimulation. The TCR comes from a human donor in good health (CMV status not recorded). Some clones in this sample may be carry-over from other donors' samples.

The DNA for the CDR3 is TGTGCCAGCAGCGACCGGACTAGCGGGACACAAGAGACCCAGTACTTC. Protein sequence: CASSDRTSGTQETQYF. V usage is TRBV7-9 and J usage is TRBJ2-5; 12 bases line up with TRBD2. Germline CDR1 and CDR2: SEHNR and FQNEAQ (reference sequence). CDR3 length equals 16 residues. The J segment lost 2 bases and the V segment lost 5 bases, leaving 6 bases of the junction unmatched.